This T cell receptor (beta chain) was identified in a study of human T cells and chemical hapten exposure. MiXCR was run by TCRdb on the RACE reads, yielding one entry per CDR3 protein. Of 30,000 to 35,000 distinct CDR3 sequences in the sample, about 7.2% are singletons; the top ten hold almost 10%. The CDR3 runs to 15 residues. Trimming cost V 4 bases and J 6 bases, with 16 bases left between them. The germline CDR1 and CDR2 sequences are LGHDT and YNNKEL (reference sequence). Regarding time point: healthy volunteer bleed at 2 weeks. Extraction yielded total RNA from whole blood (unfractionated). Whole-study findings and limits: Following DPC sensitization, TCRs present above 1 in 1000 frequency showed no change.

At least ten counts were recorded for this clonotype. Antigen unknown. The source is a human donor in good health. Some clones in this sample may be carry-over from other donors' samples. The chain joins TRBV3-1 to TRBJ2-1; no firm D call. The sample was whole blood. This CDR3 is CASSLDLSRLNEQFF. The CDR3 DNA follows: TGTGCCAGCAGCCTCGACCTCAGCAGGCTCAATGAGCAGTTCTTC.